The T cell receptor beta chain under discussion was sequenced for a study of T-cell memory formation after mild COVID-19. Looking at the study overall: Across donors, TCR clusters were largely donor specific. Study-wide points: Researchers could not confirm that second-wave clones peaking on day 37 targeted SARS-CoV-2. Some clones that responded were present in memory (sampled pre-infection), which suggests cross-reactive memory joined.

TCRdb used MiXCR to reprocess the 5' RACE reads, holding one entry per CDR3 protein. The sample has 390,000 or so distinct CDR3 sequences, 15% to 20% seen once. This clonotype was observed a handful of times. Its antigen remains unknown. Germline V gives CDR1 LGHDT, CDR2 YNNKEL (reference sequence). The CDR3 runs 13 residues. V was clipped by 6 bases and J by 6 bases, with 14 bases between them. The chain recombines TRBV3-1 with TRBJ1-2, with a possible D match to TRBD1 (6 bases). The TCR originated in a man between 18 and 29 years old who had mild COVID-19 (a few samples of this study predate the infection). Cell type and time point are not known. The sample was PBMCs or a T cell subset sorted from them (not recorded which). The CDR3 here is CASSLNRANGYTF. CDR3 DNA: TGTGCCAGCAGTCTAAACAGGGCTAATGGCTACACCTTC.